The clone carrying this TCR beta chain was seen once. This sample was taken from a study of blood T cell repertoires in COVID-19. On the study more broadly: Acute and convalescent COVID-19 samples came from the United States, Italy and Spain. PBMCs, B-cell-depleted T cells, or T cells were the source of the cDNA or gDNA that made up the material.

In the authors' workflow: The assay estimated nucleated cells by amplifying reference gene primers. Clones were sequenced by immunoSEQ multiplex PCR, and TCRdb holds only the in-frame ones, with some missing. V, J and clone size were drawn from that table, and D and trimming were deduced from the DNA. The top ten hold less than 2.5% of the sample, which has under 130,000 clones, approximately 85% seen once. CDR3 length: 13 residues. The V and J ends lost 3 bases and 2 bases respectively, with 7 bases between them. The V call is TRBV12-3 or TRBV12-4, the J call TRBJ1-1; no clear D. The receptor was derived from a human donor in a cohort sampled during active COVID-19. Input material: peripheral blood. CDR3 sequence reads: CASSFQINTEAFF. CDR3 bases: TGTGCCAGCAGTTTCCAAATCAACACTGAAGCTTTCTTT.